This T cell receptor (beta chain) came from a study of tumor-infiltrating lymphocytes in primary liver carcinoma. From 500 ng total RNA, TCR beta cDNA was generated with a primer in the constant region. Library construction for TCR beta comprised three nested multiplex PCR rounds performed with slightly modified ARM-PCR. TCRdb fed the multiplex PCR reads into MiXCR, producing one record per CDR3 protein. This table has around 81,000 distinct CDR3 sequences, 60% to 80% appearing once. Taking about 19-32 mg of unsorted bulk tissue, the authors co-extracted RNA and DNA. This clonotype was seen repeatedly, ten times or more. Sequenced input: liver tumor tissue from sampling region 4. Subset reported: tumor region T4, right-lateral pole. This sequence was found in a woman between 55 and 75 years old with primary liver carcinoma and hepatitis B virus infection.

CDR3 bases: TGCGCCAGCAGTGAAGGCAGGGGCGAGCAGTACTTC. This encodes CASSEGRGEQYF. The V and J genes are TRBV10-2 and TRBJ2-7, with D tentatively TRBD1 (6 bases). The CDR3 is 12 amino acids. Germline lookup yields CDR1 WSHSY and CDR2 SAAADI. V gave up 3 bases and J gave up 6 bases, with 9 bases separating them.